The rows below give T cell receptor beta chains drawn from one sample of a study of neurological immune-mediated disorders. TCRdb re-called the 5' RACE reads through MiXCR, storing one row per CDR3 protein. This table holds around 130,000 distinct CDR3 sequences, roughly 3.2% found once. The sample comprised PBMCs. The receptor set was obtained from a woman in her 30s with multiple sclerosis. The CDR3 runs from the conserved cysteine through the conserved F or W. Fields, in order: V gene, J gene, clone size, D gene, CDR3 length, CDR3 protein, CDR3 DNA. The D gene is left open where the match is weak. Where a row states a size, it is once, few, many or the class of an expanded clone; other rows omit it.

v_call: TRBV3-1; j_call: TRBJ2-5; clone_size: many; d_call: .; cdr3_length: 13; cdr3_aa: CASSQDWRETQYF; cdr3_nt: TGTGCCAGCAGCCAAGATTGGCGAGAGACCCAGTACTTC
v_call: TRBV9; j_call: TRBJ2-1; clone_size: many; d_call: TRBD2; cdr3_length: 19; cdr3_aa: CASSVDGASGRESYNEQFF; cdr3_nt: TGTGCCAGCAGCGTAGACGGGGCTAGCGGGAGGGAGTCCTACAATGAGCAGTTCTTC
v_call: TRBV9; j_call: TRBJ2-3; clone_size: many; d_call: TRBD2; cdr3_length: 15; cdr3_aa: CASSVARGGADTQYF; cdr3_nt: TGTGCCAGCAGCGTAGCTCGCGGGGGGGCAGATACGCAGTATTTT
v_call: TRBV6-2/TRBV6-3; j_call: TRBJ1-1; clone_size: .; d_call: .; cdr3_length: 14; cdr3_aa: CASTPPPGRTEAFF; cdr3_nt: TGTGCCAGCACACCTCCGCCAGGCAGGACTGAAGCTTTCTTT
v_call: TRBV13; j_call: TRBJ2-5; clone_size: many; d_call: .; cdr3_length: 13; cdr3_aa: CASSLGYQETQYF; cdr3_nt: TGTGCCAGCAGCCTAGGGTACCAAGAGACCCAGTACTTC
v_call: TRBV9; j_call: TRBJ1-1; clone_size: many; d_call: .; cdr3_length: 15; cdr3_aa: CASSAGRPLNTEAFF; cdr3_nt: TGTGCCAGCAGCGCAGGACGTCCCCTGAACACTGAAGCTTTCTTT
v_call: TRBV3-1; j_call: TRBJ2-5; clone_size: many; d_call: .; cdr3_length: 15; cdr3_aa: CASSLTGDKQETQYF; cdr3_nt: TGTGCCAGCAGCCTCACGGGGGACAAGCAAGAGACCCAGTACTTC
v_call: TRBV20-1; j_call: TRBJ2-2; clone_size: many; d_call: TRBD2; cdr3_length: 17; cdr3_aa: CSASGLAGGPSTGELFF; cdr3_nt: TGCAGTGCTAGTGGACTAGCGGGGGGGCCCAGCACCGGGGAGCTGTTTTTT
v_call: TRBV7-9; j_call: TRBJ1-2; clone_size: many; d_call: .; cdr3_length: 16; cdr3_aa: CASIKAPSRIDYGYTF; cdr3_nt: TGTGCCAGCATAAAAGCCCCCTCCAGGATCGACTATGGCTACACCTTC
v_call: TRBV7-2; j_call: TRBJ2-5; clone_size: many; d_call: .; cdr3_length: 15; cdr3_aa: CASSLGSSGDETQYF; cdr3_nt: TGTGCCAGCAGCTTAGGTAGTAGCGGCGACGAGACCCAGTACTTC
v_call: TRBV10-3; j_call: TRBJ1-2; clone_size: few; d_call: .; cdr3_length: 12; cdr3_aa: CAISDSNYGYTF; cdr3_nt: TGTGCCATCAGTGACAGTAACTATGGCTACACCTTC